These T cell receptor beta chains were read from a single sample in a study of blood T cell repertoires in COVID-19. Using immunoSEQ multiplex PCR, the repertoire was profiled, and TCRdb retains in-frame clones only, with some absent. The sample shows under 70,000 clones, about 87% of them seen only once. The sequencing sample was made of peripheral blood. The receptors come from a man in his forties or fifties with acute or convalescent COVID-19. Both conserved end residues are part of each CDR3. The order of the fields is D gene, clone size, V gene, J gene, CDR3 protein, CDR3 DNA. The D gene is left open where the match is weak. A row's size may be missing; if present it is once, few, many or a size class.

>-|-|TRBV19|TRBJ1-4
CASSRQNDNEKLFF
TGTGCCAGTAGTAGGCAGAATGATAATGAAAAACTGTTTTTT
>TRBD1|-|TRBV2|TRBJ2-2
CARGTGVAGELFF
TGTGCCAGAGGGACAGGGGTGGCCGGGGAGCTGTTTTTT
>TRBD1|-|TRBV4-2|TRBJ1-1
CASSQEWDRDTEAFF
TGTGCCAGCAGCCAAGAGTGGGACAGGGACACTGAAGCTTTCTTT
>-|-|TRBV4-1|TRBJ2-1
CASSRLTGTLDNEQFF
TGCGCCAGCAGCCGCTTGACAGGTACCCTAGACAATGAGCAGTTCTTC
>-|-|TRBV2|TRBJ1-5
CASSKGEVQPQHF
TGTGCCAGCAGTAAAGGCGAGGTACAGCCCCAGCATTTT
>-|-|TRBV27|TRBJ1-6
CASSSMDYSPLHF
TGTGCCAGCAGTTCCATGGACTATTCACCCCTCCACTTT
>TRBD2|few|TRBV5-4|TRBJ2-1
CASRGSSGGPSYNEQFF
TGTGCCAGCAGGGGGAGTAGCGGGGGCCCTTCCTACAATGAGCAGTTCTTC
>TRBD1|once|TRBV5-1|TRBJ2-3
CASSWVKGQGRDTQYF
TGCGCCAGCAGCTGGGTAAAGGGACAGGGCCGAGATACGCAGTATTTT
>TRBD2|-|TRBV6-5|TRBJ2-7
CASNVVAGNYEQYF
TGTGCCAGCAACGTCGTAGCGGGGAATTACGAGCAGTACTTC
>TRBD2|-|TRBV19|TRBJ2-1
CASSWASGGLDEQFF
TGTGCCAGTAGTTGGGCGAGCGGGGGTCTGGATGAGCAGTTCTTC
>-|-|TRBV5-1|TRBJ2-2
CASSNSAWGGGKTGELFF
TGCGCCAGCAGCAACTCGGCCTGGGGGGGCGGAAAGACCGGGGAGCTGTTTTTT
>-|-|TRBV28|TRBJ2-3
CASSFLETAESLYF
TGTGCCAGCAGTTTTTTAGAGACCGCGGAAAGTCTGTATTTT
>TRBD2|-|TRBV7-9|TRBJ2-1
CASSQGLAGGSSSYNEQFF
TGTGCCAGCAGCCAGGGACTAGCGGGGGGGTCGAGCTCCTACAATGAGCAGTTCTTC
>TRBD2|-|TRBV5-6|TRBJ2-1
CASSGRTSGRTYNEQFF
TGTGCCAGCAGCGGGCGGACTAGCGGGAGGACCTACAATGAGCAGTTCTTC
>TRBD2|-|TRBV5-1|TRBJ2-1
CASSLDLRAGGLSSYNEQFF
TGCGCCAGCAGCCTCGACTTGCGAGCGGGGGGGCTTAGCTCCTACAATGAGCAGTTCTTC
>TRBD2|few|TRBV4-1|TRBJ2-7
CASSQYRLADSSYEQYF
TGCGCCAGCAGCCAGTATAGACTAGCGGATAGCTCCTACGAGCAGTACTTC
>TRBD1|-|TRBV18|TRBJ2-1
CASSPGQGAREQFF
TGTGCCAGCTCTCCGGGACAGGGGGCCCGGGAGCAGTTCTTC
>-|-|TRBV12-2|TRBJ1-1
CASRPSQGSEAFF
TGTGCAAGTCGCCCAAGTCAGGGGAGTGAAGCTTTCTTT
>TRBD2|once|TRBV10-3|TRBJ2-1
CAIASWLAGVGSSYNEQFF
TGTGCCATCGCCTCCTGGCTAGCGGGAGTTGGTAGCTCCTACAATGAGCAGTTCTTC
>-|-|TRBV4-1|TRBJ2-5
CASSQRQDGLETQYF
TGCGCCAGCAGCCAGAGACAGGACGGGCTGGAGACCCAGTACTTC
>-|-|TRBV6-5|TRBJ1-2
CASGDSFGYTF
TGTGCCAGCGGAGATTCGTTCGGCTACACCTTC
>-|once|TRBV5-4|TRBJ2-5
CASSLGLSASEETQYF
TGTGCCAGCAGCCTGGGTTTGAGTGCCTCGGAAGAGACCCAGTACTTC
>TRBD1|once|TRBV19|TRBJ1-6
CASTSSRQGASSPLHF
TGTGCCAGTACCTCGTCCCGACAGGGGGCCAGTTCACCCCTCCACTTT
>-|-|TRBV29-1|TRBJ2-1
CSVESGNEQFF
TGCAGCGTTGAATCGGGAAATGAGCAGTTCTTC
>-|-|TRBV5-1|TRBJ1-2
CASSLDAGLPNYGYTF
TGCGCCAGCAGCTTGGACGCGGGCCTGCCCAACTATGGCTACACCTTC
>TRBD1|few|TRBV13|TRBJ1-1
CASSMGQLEAFF
TGTGCCAGCAGCATGGGACAGCTTGAAGCTTTCTTT
>TRBD1|-|TRBV5-6|TRBJ2-4
CASSWGPSGGKNIQYF
TGTGCCAGCAGCTGGGGGCCCTCAGGGGGCAAAAACATTCAGTACTTC
>-|-|TRBV28|TRBJ1-2
CASSSGGEQGHYGYTF
TGTGCCAGCAGCTCGGGCGGTGAACAGGGCCACTATGGCTACACCTTC
>TRBD1|-|TRBV5-6|TRBJ2-2
CASSTRQGVDGELFF
TGTGCCAGCAGCACCCGACAGGGGGTGGACGGGGAGCTGTTTTTT
>TRBD1|-|TRBV28|TRBJ1-2
CATGQGFYGYTF
TGTGCCACCGGACAGGGATTCTATGGCTACACCTTC
>-|-|TRBV30|TRBJ2-7
CAWSTLIDFYEQYF
TGTGCCTGGAGTACGTTGATTGACTTCTACGAGCAGTACTTC
>TRBD2|once|TRBV4-1|TRBJ2-2
CASSQEAFTSGFTGELFF
TGCGCCAGCAGCCAAGAAGCTTTTACTAGCGGGTTCACCGGGGAGCTGTTTTTT
>-|-|TRBV7-9|TRBJ1-6
CASSHGPLHF
TGTGCCAGCAGCCACGGGCCCCTCCACTTT
>-|-|TRBV27|TRBJ2-1
CASSFTGIYNEQFF
TGTGCCAGCAGTTTCACAGGGATCTACAATGAGCAGTTCTTC
>-|-|TRBV9|TRBJ2-4
CASSKGLPKNIQYF
TGTGCCAGCAGCAAGGGGCTTCCCAAAAACATTCAGTACTTC
>-|-|TRBV6-5|TRBJ2-7
CASSPIQGSYEQYF
TGTGCCAGCAGTCCCATACAGGGATCTTACGAGCAGTACTTC
>-|-|TRBV29-1|TRBJ2-4
CSAGDYREEEYF
TGCAGCGCAGGGGACTACCGGGAGGAGGAGTACTTC
>TRBD1|-|TRBV27|TRBJ1-1
CASSLSGGISLRSEAFF
TGTGCCAGCAGTTTATCAGGGGGCATCAGCTTGAGATCTGAAGCTTTCTTT
>-|-|TRBV9|TRBJ1-2
CASSPGINYGYTF
TGTGCCAGCAGCCCAGGTATAAACTATGGCTACACCTTC
>-|-|TRBV7-8|TRBJ1-4
CASSQERQVANEKLFF
TGTGCCAGCAGTCAGGAAAGGCAGGTGGCTAATGAAAAACTGTTTTTT
>TRBD1|-|TRBV27|TRBJ2-1
CASNHGQGALPEQFF
TGTGCCAGCAACCACGGACAGGGAGCGCTCCCTGAGCAGTTCTTC
>-|-|TRBV18|TRBJ1-1
CASSPQGGRTEAFF
TGTGCCAGCTCACCACAAGGGGGTAGGACTGAAGCTTTCTTT
>TRBD1|-|TRBV19|TRBJ1-2
CASSPRQGGYGYTF
TGTGCCAGTAGTCCTCGACAGGGTGGCTATGGCTACACCTTC
>-|-|TRBV11-2|TRBJ1-6
CASSYHRVASSYNSPLHF
TGTGCCAGCAGCTACCACAGGGTGGCCAGCTCCTATAATTCACCCCTCCACTTT
>-|-|TRBV30|TRBJ1-3
CAWREFVSGNTIYF
TGTGCCTGGAGGGAGTTTGTCTCTGGAAACACCATATATTTT
>TRBD1|-|TRBV19|TRBJ2-2
CASTDRGHGELFF
TGTGCCAGTACGGACAGGGGGCACGGGGAGCTGTTTTTT
>-|-|TRBV5-5|TRBJ2-3
CASLPGGATDTQYF
TGTGCCAGCCTCCCAGGAGGGGCCACAGATACGCAGTATTTT
>-|once|TRBV7-9|TRBJ1-2
CASSSLTLSSGYTF
TGTGCCAGCAGCTCGTTAACTCTCTCGTCTGGCTACACCTTC
>-|-|TRBV28|TRBJ1-3
CASKTQPGNTIYF
TGTGCCAGCAAGACACAACCTGGAAACACCATATATTTT
>TRBD2|-|TRBV15|TRBJ2-1
CATSRVVLAGSNEQFF
TGTGCCACCAGCAGAGTGGTGCTAGCGGGGTCCAATGAGCAGTTCTTC
>TRBD1|-|TRBV9|TRBJ1-3
CASSPIRDSGNTIYF
TGTGCCAGCAGCCCAATCCGGGACAGTGGAAACACCATATATTTT